This T cell receptor (beta chain) was captured by sequencing in a study of T cell responses to AZD1222 COVID-19 vaccine. The CDR3 covers 17 residues. Germline V gene lookup returns CDR1 LNHDA and CDR2 SQIVND (reference sequence). V was cut by 5 bases and J by 0 bases, with 14 bases left in between. Findings and limits, study-wide: There were vaccine-associated CD4 TCRs across spike, dominant at 160-218 and 743-854.

Repertoires were generated with immunoSEQ multiplex PCR, while TCRdb's copy carries only in-frame clones and drops some. The top ten hold 1% to 1.5% of the sample, which has 150,000 to 200,000 clones, around 92% seen once. To note about this clone: Antigen unknown.

V and J are TRBV19 and TRBJ2-6, with a possible D match to TRBD2 (6 bases). This specimen consisted of peripheral blood, obtained 28 days after the second AZD1222 dose. The receptor was derived from an adult who received the AZD1222 COVID-19 vaccine. The CDR3 is CASSLPSGSSGANVLTF. Written as DNA, the CDR3 is TGTGCCAGTAGTTTACCTTCCGGGAGCTCTGGGGCCAACGTCCTGACTTTC.